The clone carrying this TCR beta chain appeared a few times. The antigen remains unidentified. V shed 0 bases and J shed 4 bases, with 13 bases lying between them. The CDR3 loop spans 15 amino acids. Per the germline V gene, CDR1 is SEHNR and CDR2 is FQNEAQ (reference sequence). TCR beta CDR3 amplification used RNA transcripts. A first-round RT-PCR used HTBI primers, followed by a second-round multiplex PCR. TCRdb re-called the multiplex PCR reads with MiXCR, one entry per CDR3 protein. The sample lists about 700,000 distinct CDR3 sequences; 40% were seen once. This specimen comes from a study of Graves' ophthalmopathy and Graves' hyperthyroidism. Overall study findings and caveats: Blood was where most expanded thyroid clonotypes above 0.001 frequency also turned up. It was with around 71% sensitivity and just under 75% specificity that the model predicted ophthalmopathy progression.

Ophthalmopathic donors had moderate-to-severe activity, CAS ≥3 and NOSPECS ≥4, with disease that had lasted under 3 months. The source of the PBMCs was around 10 ml of fresh peripheral blood. The gene calls are TRBV7-9 and TRBJ2-7; D not resolved. The source is an adult man with Graves' ophthalmopathy. The sequencing sample was made of peripheral blood. Here the CDR3 reads CASSLALGPIYEQYF. For the CDR3, the DNA is TGTGCCAGCAGCTTAGCGCTTGGCCCAATATACGAGCAGTACTTC.